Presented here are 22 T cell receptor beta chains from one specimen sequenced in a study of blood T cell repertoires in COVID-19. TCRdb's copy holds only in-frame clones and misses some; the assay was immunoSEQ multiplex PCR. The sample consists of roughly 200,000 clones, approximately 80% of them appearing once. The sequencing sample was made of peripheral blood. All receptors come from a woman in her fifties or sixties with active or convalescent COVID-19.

DNA of the CDR3: TGTGCCAGCAGCACGACAGGGGGCCTTCCCGGGGAGCTGTTTTTT. As protein: CASSTTGGLPGELFF. V gene TRBV5-6 combines with J gene TRBJ2-2; TRBD1 aligns across 10 bases. The CDR3 has 15 amino acids. V shed 4 bases and J 6 bases; nucleotides not matched to a gene: 6. The V gene's germline CDR1 is SGHDT and CDR2 YYEEEE.

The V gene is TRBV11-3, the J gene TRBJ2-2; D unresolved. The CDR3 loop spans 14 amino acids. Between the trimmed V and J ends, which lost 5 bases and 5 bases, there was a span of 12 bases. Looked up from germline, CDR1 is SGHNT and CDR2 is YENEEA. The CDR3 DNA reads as TGTGCCAGCAGCCCCAACTTACAGACCGGGGAGCTGTTTTTT. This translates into CASSPNLQTGELFF.

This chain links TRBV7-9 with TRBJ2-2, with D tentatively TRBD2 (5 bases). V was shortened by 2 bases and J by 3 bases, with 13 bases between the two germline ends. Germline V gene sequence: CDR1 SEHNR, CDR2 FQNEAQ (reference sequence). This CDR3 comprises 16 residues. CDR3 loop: CASSLIGGHYTGELFF. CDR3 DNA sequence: TGTGCCAGCAGCTTAATCGGCGGGCACTACACCGGGGAGCTGTTTTTT.

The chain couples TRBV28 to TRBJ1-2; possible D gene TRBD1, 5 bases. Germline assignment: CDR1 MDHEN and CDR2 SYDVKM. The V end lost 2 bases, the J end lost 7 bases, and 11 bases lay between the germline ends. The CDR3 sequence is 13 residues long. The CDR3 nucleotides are TGTGCCAGCAGTTTAGGGGGGGAAGCTGGCTACACCTTC. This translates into CASSLGGEAGYTF.

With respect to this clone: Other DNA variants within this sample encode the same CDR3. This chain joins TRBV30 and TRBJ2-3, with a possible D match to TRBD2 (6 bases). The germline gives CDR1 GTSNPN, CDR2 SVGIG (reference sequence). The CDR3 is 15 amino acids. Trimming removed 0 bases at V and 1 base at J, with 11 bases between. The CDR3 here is CAWSVLGGGTDTQYF. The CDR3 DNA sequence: TGTGCCTGGAGTGTACTTGGCGGGGGCACAGATACGCAGTATTTT.

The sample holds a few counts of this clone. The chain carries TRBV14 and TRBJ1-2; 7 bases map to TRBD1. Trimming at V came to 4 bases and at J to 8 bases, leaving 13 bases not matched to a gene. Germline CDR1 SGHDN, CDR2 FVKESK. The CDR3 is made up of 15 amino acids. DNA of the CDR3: TGTGCCAGCAGCCTTGGTGAGGGGGCCCACTGGGGCTACACCTTC. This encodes CASSLGEGAHWGYTF. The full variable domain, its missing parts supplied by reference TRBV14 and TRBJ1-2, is EAGVTQFPSHSVIEKGQTVTLRCDPISGHDNLYWYRRVMGKEIKFLLHFVKESKQDESGMPNNRFLAERTGGTYSTLKVQPAELEDSGVYFCASSLGEGAHWGYTFGSGTRLTVV.

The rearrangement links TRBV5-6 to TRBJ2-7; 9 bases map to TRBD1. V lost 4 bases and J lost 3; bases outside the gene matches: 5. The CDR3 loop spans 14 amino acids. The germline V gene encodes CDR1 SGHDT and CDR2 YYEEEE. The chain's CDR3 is CASSPQGADYEQYF. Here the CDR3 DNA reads TGTGCCAGCAGCCCACAGGGGGCGGACTACGAGCAGTACTTC.

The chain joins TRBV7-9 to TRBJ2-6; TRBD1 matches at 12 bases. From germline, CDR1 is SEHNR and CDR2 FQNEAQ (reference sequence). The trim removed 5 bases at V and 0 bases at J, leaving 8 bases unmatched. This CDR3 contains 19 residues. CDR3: CASSTPRDRGLSGANVLTF. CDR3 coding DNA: TGTGCCAGCAGCACGCCCCGGGACAGGGGGCTCTCTGGGGCCAACGTCCTGACTTTC.

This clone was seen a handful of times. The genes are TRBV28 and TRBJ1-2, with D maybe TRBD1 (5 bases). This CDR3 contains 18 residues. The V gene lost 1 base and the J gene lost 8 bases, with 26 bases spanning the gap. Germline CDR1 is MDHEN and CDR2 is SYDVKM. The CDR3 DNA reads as TGTGCCAGCAGTTTATTATTAGGACCGGCGCGGACAAACGACGGCTACACCTTC. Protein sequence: CASSLLLGPARTNDGYTF.

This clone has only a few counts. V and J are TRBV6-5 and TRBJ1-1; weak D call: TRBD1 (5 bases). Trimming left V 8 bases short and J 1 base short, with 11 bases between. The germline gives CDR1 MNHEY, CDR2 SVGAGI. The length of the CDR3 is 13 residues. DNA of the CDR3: TGTGCCAGCGGGCCAACAGGGAACACTGAAGCTTTCTTT. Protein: CASGPTGNTEAFF.

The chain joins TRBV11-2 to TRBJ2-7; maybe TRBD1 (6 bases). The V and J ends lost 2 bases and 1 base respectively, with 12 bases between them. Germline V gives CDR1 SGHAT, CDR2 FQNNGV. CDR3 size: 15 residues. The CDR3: CASSLRGHTSYEQYF. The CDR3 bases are TGTGCCAGCAGCTTACGGGGACATACGTCCTACGAGCAGTACTTC. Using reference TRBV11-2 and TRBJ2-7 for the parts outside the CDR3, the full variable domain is EAGVAQSPRYKIIEKRQSVAFWCNPISGHATLYWYQQILGQGPKLLIQFQNNGVVDDSQLPKDRFSAERLKGVDSTLKIQPAKLEDSAVYLCASSLRGHTSYEQYFGPGTRLTVT.

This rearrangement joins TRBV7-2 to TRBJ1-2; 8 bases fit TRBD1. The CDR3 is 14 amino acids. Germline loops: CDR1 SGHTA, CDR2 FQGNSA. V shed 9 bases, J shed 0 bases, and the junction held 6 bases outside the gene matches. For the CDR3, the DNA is TGTGCCAGTCAGGGGGCCCCAGCTAACTATGGCTACACCTTC. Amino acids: CASQGAPANYGYTF. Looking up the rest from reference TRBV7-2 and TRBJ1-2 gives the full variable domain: GAGVSQSPSNKVTEKGKDVELRCDPISGHTALYWYRQSLGQGLEFLIYFQGNSAPDKSGLPSDRFSAERTGGSVSTLTIQRTQQEDSAVYLCASQGAPANYGYTFGSGTRLTVV.

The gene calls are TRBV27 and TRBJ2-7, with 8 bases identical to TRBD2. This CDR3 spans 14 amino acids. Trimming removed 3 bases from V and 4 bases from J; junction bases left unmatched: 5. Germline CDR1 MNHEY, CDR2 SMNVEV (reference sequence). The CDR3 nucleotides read TGTGCCAGCAGTTTCACCGCGGGGGGATACGAGCAGTACTTC. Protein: CASSFTAGGYEQYF.

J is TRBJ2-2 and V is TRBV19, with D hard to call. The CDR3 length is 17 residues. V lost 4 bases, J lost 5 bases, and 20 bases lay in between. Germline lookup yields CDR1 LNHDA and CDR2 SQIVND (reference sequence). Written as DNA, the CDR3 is TGTGCCAGTAGTAAGGATCAGGCCCAACGTCGGACCGGGGAGCTGTTTTTT. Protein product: CASSKDQAQRRTGELFF.

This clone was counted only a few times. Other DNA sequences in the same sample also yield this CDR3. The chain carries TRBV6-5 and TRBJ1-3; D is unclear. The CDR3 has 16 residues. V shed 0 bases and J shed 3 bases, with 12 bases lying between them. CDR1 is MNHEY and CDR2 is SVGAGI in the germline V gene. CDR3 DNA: TGTGCCAGCAGTTACTCAGGTGCGGGAGGTGGAAACACCATATATTTT. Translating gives CASSYSGAGGGNTIYF.

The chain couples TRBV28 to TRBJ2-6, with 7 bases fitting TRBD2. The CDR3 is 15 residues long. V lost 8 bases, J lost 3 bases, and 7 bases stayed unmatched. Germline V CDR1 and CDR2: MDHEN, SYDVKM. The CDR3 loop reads CASGTGGSGANVLTF. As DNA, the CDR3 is TGTGCCAGCGGTACCGGGGGGAGTGGGGCCAACGTCCTGACTTTC.

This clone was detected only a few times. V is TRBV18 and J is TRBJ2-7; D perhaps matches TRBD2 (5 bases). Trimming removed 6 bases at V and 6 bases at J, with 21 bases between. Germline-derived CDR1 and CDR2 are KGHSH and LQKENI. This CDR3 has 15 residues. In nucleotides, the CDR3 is TGTGCCAGCTCCCCCAAAGCGGTGACTACGTCCGAGCAGTACTTC. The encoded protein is CASSPKAVTTSEQYF.

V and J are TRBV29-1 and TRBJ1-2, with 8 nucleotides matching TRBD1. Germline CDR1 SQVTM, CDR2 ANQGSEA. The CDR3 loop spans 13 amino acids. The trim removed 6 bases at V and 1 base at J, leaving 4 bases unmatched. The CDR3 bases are TGCAGCGTGCCGGACAGGGATAACTATGGCTACACCTTC. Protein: CSVPDRDNYGYTF.

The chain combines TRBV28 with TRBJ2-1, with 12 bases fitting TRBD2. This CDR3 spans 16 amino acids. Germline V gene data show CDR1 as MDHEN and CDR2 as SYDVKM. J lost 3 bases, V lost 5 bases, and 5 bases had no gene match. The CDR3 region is CASSAGTSGHYNEQFF. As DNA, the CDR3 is TGTGCCAGCAGTGCCGGGACTAGCGGGCACTACAATGAGCAGTTCTTC.

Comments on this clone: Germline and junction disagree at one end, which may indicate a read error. The CDR3 loop reads CASSLGLATNTGELFF. The CDR3 DNA is TGTGCCAGCAGTTTGGGACTAGCGACGAACACCGGGGAGCTGTTTTTT. The V call is TRBV5-6, the J call TRBJ2-2; 10 bases fit TRBD2. From germline, CDR1 is SGHDT and CDR2 YYEEEE. CDR3 length: 16 amino acids.

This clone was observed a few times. The CDR3 sequence: CASSLPLANTEAFF. The CDR3 DNA reads as TGTGCCAGCAGCCTCCCGCTGGCGAACACTGAAGCTTTCTTT. The chain has TRBV28 and TRBJ1-1; D is ambiguous. CDR1 is MDHEN, CDR2 SYDVKM, per germline. CDR3 length: 14 amino acids. Trimming took off 6 bases at V and 1 base at J, with 12 bases between the two ends.

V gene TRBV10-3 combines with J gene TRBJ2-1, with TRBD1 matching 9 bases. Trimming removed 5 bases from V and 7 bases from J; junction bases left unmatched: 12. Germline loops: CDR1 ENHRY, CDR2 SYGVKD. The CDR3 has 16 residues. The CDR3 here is CAISPGTGNNWNEQFF. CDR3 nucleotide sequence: TGTGCCATCAGTCCCGGGACAGGGAATAATTGGAATGAGCAGTTCTTC.